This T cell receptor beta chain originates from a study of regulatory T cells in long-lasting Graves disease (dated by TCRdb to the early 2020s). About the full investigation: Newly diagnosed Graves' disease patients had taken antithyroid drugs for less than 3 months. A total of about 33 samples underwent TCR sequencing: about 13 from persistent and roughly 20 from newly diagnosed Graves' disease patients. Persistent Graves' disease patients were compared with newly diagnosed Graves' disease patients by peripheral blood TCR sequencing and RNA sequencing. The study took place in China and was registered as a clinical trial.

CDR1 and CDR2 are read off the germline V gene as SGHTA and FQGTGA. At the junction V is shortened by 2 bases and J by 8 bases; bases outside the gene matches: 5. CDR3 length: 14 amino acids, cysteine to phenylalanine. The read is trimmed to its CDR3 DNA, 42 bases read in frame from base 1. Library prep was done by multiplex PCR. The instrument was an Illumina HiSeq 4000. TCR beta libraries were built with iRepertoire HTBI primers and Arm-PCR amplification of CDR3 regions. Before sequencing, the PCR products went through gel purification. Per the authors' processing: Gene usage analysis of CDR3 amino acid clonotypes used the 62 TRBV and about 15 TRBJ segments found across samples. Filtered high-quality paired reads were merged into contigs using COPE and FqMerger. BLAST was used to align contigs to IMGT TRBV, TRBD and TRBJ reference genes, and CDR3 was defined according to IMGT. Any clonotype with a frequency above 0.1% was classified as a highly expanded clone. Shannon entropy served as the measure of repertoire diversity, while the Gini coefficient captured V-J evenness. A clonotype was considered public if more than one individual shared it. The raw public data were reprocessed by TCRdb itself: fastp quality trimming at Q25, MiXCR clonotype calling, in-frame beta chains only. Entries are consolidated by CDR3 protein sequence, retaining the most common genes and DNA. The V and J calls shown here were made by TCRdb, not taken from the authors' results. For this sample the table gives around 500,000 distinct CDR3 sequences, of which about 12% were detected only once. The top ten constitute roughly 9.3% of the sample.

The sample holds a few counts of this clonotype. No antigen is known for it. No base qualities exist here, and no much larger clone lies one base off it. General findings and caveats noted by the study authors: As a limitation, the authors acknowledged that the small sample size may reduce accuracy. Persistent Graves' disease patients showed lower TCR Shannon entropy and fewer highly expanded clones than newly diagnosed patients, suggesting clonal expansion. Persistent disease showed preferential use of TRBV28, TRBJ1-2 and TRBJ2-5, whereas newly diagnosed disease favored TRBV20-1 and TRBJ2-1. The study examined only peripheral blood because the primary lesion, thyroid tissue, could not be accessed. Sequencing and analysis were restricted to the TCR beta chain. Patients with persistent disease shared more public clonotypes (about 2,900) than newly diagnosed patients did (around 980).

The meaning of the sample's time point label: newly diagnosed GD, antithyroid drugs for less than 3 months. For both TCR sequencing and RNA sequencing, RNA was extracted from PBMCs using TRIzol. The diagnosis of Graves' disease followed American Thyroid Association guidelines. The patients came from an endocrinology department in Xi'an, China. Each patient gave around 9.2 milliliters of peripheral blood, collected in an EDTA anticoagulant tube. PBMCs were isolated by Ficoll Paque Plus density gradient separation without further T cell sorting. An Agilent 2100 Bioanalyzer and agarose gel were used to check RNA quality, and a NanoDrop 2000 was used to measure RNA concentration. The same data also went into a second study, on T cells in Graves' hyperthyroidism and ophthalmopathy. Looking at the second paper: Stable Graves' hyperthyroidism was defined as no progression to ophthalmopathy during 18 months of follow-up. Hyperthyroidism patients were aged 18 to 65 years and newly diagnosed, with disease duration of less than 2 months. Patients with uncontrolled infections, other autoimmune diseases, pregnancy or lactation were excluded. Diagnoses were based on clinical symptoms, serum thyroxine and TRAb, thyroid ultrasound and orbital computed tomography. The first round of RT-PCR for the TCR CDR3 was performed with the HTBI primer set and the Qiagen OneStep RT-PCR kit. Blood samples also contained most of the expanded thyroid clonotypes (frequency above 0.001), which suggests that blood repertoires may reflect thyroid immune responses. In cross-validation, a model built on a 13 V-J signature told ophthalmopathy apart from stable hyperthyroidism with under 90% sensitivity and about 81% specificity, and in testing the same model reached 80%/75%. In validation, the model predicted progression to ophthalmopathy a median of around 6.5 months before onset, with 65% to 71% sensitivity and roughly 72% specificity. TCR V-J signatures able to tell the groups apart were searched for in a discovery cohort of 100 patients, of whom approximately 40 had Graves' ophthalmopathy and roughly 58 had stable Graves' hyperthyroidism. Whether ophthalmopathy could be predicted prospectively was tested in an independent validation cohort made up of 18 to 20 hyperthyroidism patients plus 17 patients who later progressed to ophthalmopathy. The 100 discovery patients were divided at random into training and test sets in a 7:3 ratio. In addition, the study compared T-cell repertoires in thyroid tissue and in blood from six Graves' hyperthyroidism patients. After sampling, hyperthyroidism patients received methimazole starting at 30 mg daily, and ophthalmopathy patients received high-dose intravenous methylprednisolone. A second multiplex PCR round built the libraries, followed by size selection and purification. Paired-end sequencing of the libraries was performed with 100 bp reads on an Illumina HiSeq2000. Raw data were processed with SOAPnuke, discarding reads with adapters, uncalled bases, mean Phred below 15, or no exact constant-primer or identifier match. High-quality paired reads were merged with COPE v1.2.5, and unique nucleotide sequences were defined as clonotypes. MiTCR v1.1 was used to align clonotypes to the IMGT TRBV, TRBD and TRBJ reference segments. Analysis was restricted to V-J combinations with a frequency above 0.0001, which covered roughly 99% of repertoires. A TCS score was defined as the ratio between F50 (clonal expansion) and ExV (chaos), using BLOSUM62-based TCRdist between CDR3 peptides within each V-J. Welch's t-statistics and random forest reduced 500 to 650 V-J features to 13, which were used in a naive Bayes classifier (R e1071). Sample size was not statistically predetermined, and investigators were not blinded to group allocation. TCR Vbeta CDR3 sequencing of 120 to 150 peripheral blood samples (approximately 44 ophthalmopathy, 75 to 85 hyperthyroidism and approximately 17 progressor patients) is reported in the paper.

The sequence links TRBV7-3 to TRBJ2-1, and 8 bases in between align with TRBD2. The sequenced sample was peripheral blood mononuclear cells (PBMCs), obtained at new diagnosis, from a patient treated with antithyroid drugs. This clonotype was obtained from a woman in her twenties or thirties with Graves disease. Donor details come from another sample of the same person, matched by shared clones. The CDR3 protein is CASSLAGGPHEQFF. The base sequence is TGTGCCAGCAGCTTAGCGGGAGGTCCCCATGAGCAGTTCTTC.